The rows below give T cell receptor beta chains drawn from one sample of a study of OX40 agonist ivuxolimab in advanced cancers. Here immunoSEQ multiplex PCR was the method, and the copy in TCRdb shows in-frame clones only, minus some. The repertoire holds about 33,000 clones, with around four fifths as singletons. The starting material was CD4+ or CD8+ T cells sorted from blood, obtained in a trial of the OX40 agonist ivuxolimab. The receptors originated from an adult with an advanced solid tumor such as melanoma, head and neck, liver or kidney cancer. Each CDR3 is given with its conserved first and last residue. The D gene is left open where the match is weak. The size of a clone is reported for some rows only, either as once, few or many, or as a class for expanded clones.

clone size,V gene,J gene,D gene,CDR3 DNA,CDR3 protein
few,TRBV7-9,TRBJ1-5,NA,TGTGCCAGCAGCTTAGGCGAATCTAATCAGCCCCAGCATTTT,CASSLGESNQPQHF
NA,TRBV6-6,TRBJ2-2,NA,TGTGCCACCTCCGGGTCGAACACCGGGGAGCTGTTTTTT,CATSGSNTGELFF
NA,TRBV28,TRBJ2-5,TRBD1,TGTGCCAGCAGTTTACTCCATCAGGGGGCTTGGCAAGAGACCCAGTACTTC,CASSLLHQGAWQETQYF
NA,TRBV27,TRBJ1-2,TRBD1,TGTGCCAGCAGCTACCTAAATCCCGGGACAGGGTTTTGGGGCTACACCTTC,CASSYLNPGTGFWGYTF
NA,TRBV5-1,TRBJ2-1,NA,TGCGCCAGCAGCGTCACCGGGACTGGTTCCTACAATGAGCAGTTCTTC,CASSVTGTGSYNEQFF
NA,TRBV30,TRBJ2-7,TRBD2,TGTGCCTGGAGTTCCGCCATACTGGGACTAAGCGCCTTACAAACTTACGAGCAGTACTTC,CAWSSAILGLSALQTYEQYF
NA,TRBV11-2,TRBJ1-2,NA,TGTGCCAGCAGCTTGTTTTTCGGGGACGGACATGGCTACACCTTC,CASSLFFGDGHGYTF
NA,TRBV5-1,TRBJ1-3,NA,TGCGCCAGCAGCAACCTCGACGGAGCCTCTGGAAACACCATATATTTT,CASSNLDGASGNTIYF
NA,TRBV19,TRBJ1-5,TRBD1,TGTGCCAGTAGTACTCGACAGGGGAATCAGCCCCAGCATTTT,CASSTRQGNQPQHF
NA,TRBV30,TRBJ1-2,NA,TGTGCCTGGGCTTCGACAGGTGGCTACACCTTC,CAWASTGGYTF
few,TRBV7-6,TRBJ1-2,TRBD1,TGTGCCAGCAGCCTTGGGACAGGGGAGGAATATGGCTACACCTTC,CASSLGTGEEYGYTF
NA,TRBV1,TRBJ2-4,NA,TGCACCAGCAGCCAAGGATCGGGGAAAAACATTCAGTACTTC,CTSSQGSGKNIQYF
NA,TRBV7-9,TRBJ2-1,TRBD2,TGTGCCAGCAGCTTAGAGACTAGCGGGGGGGACAATGAGCAGTTCTTC,CASSLETSGGDNEQFF
NA,TRBV9,TRBJ1-3,TRBD1,TGTGCCAGCAGCGTAACGTCAGGGGGAAAATCTGGAAACACCATATATTTT,CASSVTSGGKSGNTIYF
NA,TRBV30,TRBJ2-4,TRBD1,TGTGCCTGGAGTGGTTCACGGACAGGGGTGGGCAAAAACATTCAGTACTTC,CAWSGSRTGVGKNIQYF
few,TRBV4-1,TRBJ2-5,NA,TGCGCCAGCAGTTCCGACAGGAGCCAAGAGACCCAGTACTTC,CASSSDRSQETQYF
NA,TRBV6-5,TRBJ2-1,NA,TGTGCCAGCACCAAACGGGGCAGTGAGCAGTTCTTC,CASTKRGSEQFF
few,TRBV4-2,TRBJ1-5,NA,TGTGCCAGCAGCCAAGATTGGCAGCTCAATCAGCCCCAGCATTTT,CASSQDWQLNQPQHF
NA,TRBV5-1,TRBJ2-7,NA,TGCGCCAGCAGCCTTTACACGAACGAGCAGTACTTC,CASSLYTNEQYF
NA,TRBV7-3,TRBJ2-1,TRBD1,TGTGCCAGCAGCCGAGGGGGACAGGGGGCAGATGAGCAGTTCTTC,CASSRGGQGADEQFF
NA,TRBV19,TRBJ1-5,TRBD1,TGTGCCAGTAGGCAACCACGGACAGGGGGCTATAGCAATCAGCCCCAGCATTTT,CASRQPRTGGYSNQPQHF
NA,TRBV6-5,TRBJ1-2,NA,TGTGCCAGCAGTCCCGTGGGAGGGGGCTACACCTTC,CASSPVGGGYTF
NA,TRBV5-1,TRBJ2-7,TRBD2,TGCGCCAGCAGCTCACTACAACTAGCGGGGGGGTCAAACGAGCAGTACTTC,CASSSLQLAGGSNEQYF
NA,TRBV10-2,TRBJ2-7,NA,TGCGCCAGCAGCCCCCCGGAGGCGGGGATCTCCCTTGGCGAGCAGTACTTC,CASSPPEAGISLGEQYF
NA,TRBV5-1,TRBJ2-3,TRBD2,TGCGCCAGCAGCAGAATAGCGGGGGGACGCACAGATACGCAGTATTTT,CASSRIAGGRTDTQYF
NA,TRBV2,TRBJ1-1,TRBD1,TGTGCCAGCGGGGACAGCCAGAACACTGAAGCTTTCTTT,CASGDSQNTEAFF
few,TRBV30,TRBJ1-4,NA,TGTGCCTGGAGTAGTTATACAGGGAATCGTGAGAAACTGTTTTTT,CAWSSYTGNREKLFF
NA,TRBV15,TRBJ2-3,NA,TGTGCCACCAGCAGATCGAACGGATACACAGATACGCAGTATTTT,CATSRSNGYTDTQYF
NA,TRBV13,TRBJ2-3,NA,TGTGCCAGCAGCTCCCGGGACACAAACACAGATACGCAGTATTTT,CASSSRDTNTDTQYF
NA,TRBV7-9,TRBJ2-7,TRBD1,TGTGCCAGCAGGCCGACAGGGGGGTACGAGCAGTACTTC,CASRPTGGYEQYF
few,TRBV5-1,TRBJ1-4,NA,TGCGCCAGCAGTTCGGACCTCCAAAATGAAAAACTGTTTTTT,CASSSDLQNEKLFF
NA,TRBV9,TRBJ1-2,NA,TGTGCCAGCAGTCGGGACACGAACTATGGCTACACCTTC,CASSRDTNYGYTF
NA,TRBV5-1,TRBJ1-1,TRBD1,TGCGCCAGCACTGATACAGGGGGGAGTACTGAAGCTTTCTTT,CASTDTGGSTEAFF
NA,TRBV14,TRBJ2-3,NA,TGTGCCAGCAGCCAAGCTGGGGTTTCCACCACAGATACGCAGTATTTT,CASSQAGVSTTDTQYF
NA,TRBV5-1,TRBJ2-7,TRBD1,TGCGCCAGCAGCTTTACCGGGACAGGGGCCTCCGAGCAGTACTTC,CASSFTGTGASEQYF
NA,TRBV27,TRBJ1-5,NA,TGTGCCAGCAGTTTATCTACAGGCAATCAGCCCCAGCATTTT,CASSLSTGNQPQHF
NA,TRBV19,TRBJ1-6,TRBD1,TGTGCCAGTAGCCACATCCAAAACCTCGACAGGGCCCTCGGGGATTCACCCCTCCACTTT,CASSHIQNLDRALGDSPLHF
NA,TRBV10-2,TRBJ2-1,TRBD2,TGCGCCAGCAGTGCGGGGGGGTACCAGAAGGAGCAGTTCTTC,CASSAGGYQKEQFF
NA,TRBV27,TRBJ2-7,TRBD2,TGTGCCAGCGCCTGGGGGACTACCTCCTACGAGCAGTACTTC,CASAWGTTSYEQYF
NA,TRBV7-8,TRBJ1-1,NA,TGTGCCAGCAGCTGGGGGTTCCTGAACACTGAAGCTTTCTTT,CASSWGFLNTEAFF
few,TRBV7-9,TRBJ1-5,TRBD1,TGTGCCAGCAGTCCACAGGGGGATCAGCCCCAGCATTTT,CASSPQGDQPQHF
NA,TRBV11-2,TRBJ1-2,NA,TGTGCCAGCAGCTTCTTGTCGGATGGCTACACCTTC,CASSFLSDGYTF
NA,TRBV19,TRBJ2-7,NA,TGTGCCAGTAGTATAACCCGGACAAGCTCCTACGAGCAGTACTTC,CASSITRTSSYEQYF
NA,TRBV9,TRBJ2-1,NA,TGTGCCAGCAGCGTAGGGGTTATCTCCTACAATGAGCAGTTCTTC,CASSVGVISYNEQFF
once,TRBV6-5,TRBJ1-1,TRBD1,TGTGCCAGCAGTTACCAGGGGGGAGCTTTCTTT,CASSYQGGAFF
few,TRBV7-2,TRBJ1-4,NA,TGTGCCAGCCGCCAGGGCCACGTTAATGAAAAACTGTTTTTT,CASRQGHVNEKLFF
NA,TRBV9,TRBJ2-5,NA,TGTGCCAGCAGCGTAGAAAAGGGCCCAGAGACCCAGTACTTC,CASSVEKGPETQYF
NA,TRBV2,TRBJ2-5,NA,TGTGCCAGCAGTTTCGGGGGGCGAGAGACCCAGTACTTC,CASSFGGRETQYF
NA,TRBV2,TRBJ2-5,NA,TGTGCCAGCAGCGAGGGTTTTGAGACCCAGTACTTC,CASSEGFETQYF
NA,TRBV21-1,TRBJ2-4,NA,TGTGCCAGCAGCAAAGGGCGACAGGGGGCTATTAACATTCAGTACTTC,CASSKGRQGAINIQYF
NA,TRBV6-4,TRBJ1-1,NA,TGTGCCAGCAGGGGGGCGGGGAATACCTTCGAAGCTTTCTTT,CASRGAGNTFEAFF
few,TRBV15,TRBJ1-5,NA,TGTGCCACCAGCAGAGATCCTTCCACACGGAATCAGCCCCAGCATTTT,CATSRDPSTRNQPQHF
once,TRBV2,TRBJ2-3,NA,TGTGCCACCCGCGCCGACTGGAGTAGCACAGATACGCAGTATTTT,CATRADWSSTDTQYF
NA,TRBV7-8,TRBJ2-7,NA,TGTGCCAGCATCAGTAGCTCCTACGAGCAGTACTTC,CASISSSYEQYF
medium-sized,TRBV5-6,TRBJ1-6,TRBD1,TGTGCCAGCAGCTTGGCCGGACAGGCGAGCTCCTATAATTCACCCCTCCACTTT,CASSLAGQASSYNSPLHF
few,TRBV11-2,TRBJ2-7,NA,TGTGCCAGCAGCTTATCGGTTTCGGGGACTCGCTCCTACGAGCAGTACTTC,CASSLSVSGTRSYEQYF
NA,TRBV15,TRBJ2-2,TRBD1,TGTGCCACCAGCGGCTCAGGACAGGGCTCCACCGGGGAGCTGTTTTTT,CATSGSGQGSTGELFF
NA,TRBV18,TRBJ2-7,NA,TGTGCCAGCTCACAAGGGTACGAGCAGTACTTC,CASSQGYEQYF